What follows are 25 T cell receptor beta chains derived from one specimen sequenced in a study of PD-1 blockade in classical Hodgkin lymphoma. Clones were read by immunoSEQ multiplex PCR, and TCRdb kept only the in-frame ones, dropping some. The sample lists about 93,000 clones, 80% to 95% seen once, with under 3% in the top ten. Every one of the patients relapsed after autologous stem cell transplantation (brentuximab vedotin exposure was variable). This material consisted of peripheral blood mononuclear cells (PBMCs), taken before the second cycle of nivolumab. These receptors were obtained from a human donor with classical Hodgkin lymphoma.

The gene calls are TRBV11-1 and TRBJ2-1; the match to TRBD2 covers 8 bases. The CDR3 consists of 14 residues. Germline assignment: CDR1 SGHAT and CDR2 FQDESV (reference sequence). Losses at the gene ends were 3 bases for V and 7 bases for J; bases not matched to a gene: 5. CDR3 DNA sequence: TGTGCCAGCAGCTTGGGTCGGGGGGGGAATGAGCAGTTCTTC. It is translated as CASSLGRGGNEQFF.

J is TRBJ2-7 and V is TRBV7-8, with D possibly being TRBD2 (7 bases). The CDR3 spans 15 residues. Trimming left V 0 bases short and J 4 bases short, with 13 bases between. CDR1 and CDR2 (germline): SGHVS, FQNEAQ. CDR3 DNA: TGTGCCAGCAGCTTAGCAGGGGGAGGGGAGTACGAGCAGTACTTC. This encodes CASSLAGGGEYEQYF.

This clone was observed a single time. The chain links TRBV6-5 to TRBJ2-7, with D hard to call. Between the trimmed V and J ends, which lost 0 bases and 3 bases, there was a span of 12 bases. Germline lookup yields CDR1 MNHEY and CDR2 SVGAGI. This CDR3 comprises 15 residues. The CDR3, as DNA: TGTGCCAGCAGTTACTCTCCAGGTGTCAGCTACGAGCAGTACTTC. It encodes CASSYSPGVSYEQYF.

This clone was seen more than once but under ten times. This chain uses TRBV5-6 with TRBJ1-4; TRBD1 matches at 11 bases. Germline CDR1 is SGHDT and CDR2 is YYEEEE. The CDR3 covers 15 residues. The V and J ends lost 3 bases and 4 bases, in that order; junction bases with no gene match: 2. The CDR3 loop reads CASSWGQGVNEKLFF. In nucleotides, the CDR3 is TGTGCCAGCAGCTGGGGACAGGGGGTTAATGAAAAACTGTTTTTT. Full variable domain (rest looked up from reference TRBV5-6 and TRBJ1-4): DAGVTQSPTHLIKTRGQQVTLRCSPKSGHDTVSWYQQALGQGPQFIFQYYEEEERQRGNFPDRFSGHQFPNYSSELNVNALLLGDSALYLCASSWGQGVNEKLFFGSGTQLSVL.

This chain connects TRBV7-6 to TRBJ2-7, with 9 bases aligning to TRBD1. CDR3 length equals 15 residues. The germline gives CDR1 SGHVS, CDR2 FNYEAQ. The V gene end was trimmed by 5 bases and the J gene end by 5 bases; junction bases not matched to a gene: 10. The CDR3 reads CASSPAYRGRHEQYF. DNA for the CDR3: TGTGCCAGCAGCCCCGCGTACAGGGGGCGGCACGAGCAGTACTTC.

The chain uses TRBV6-1 and TRBJ2-2; D remains ambiguous. This CDR3 region has 13 residues. CDR1 and CDR2 (germline): MNHNS, SASEGT. The V end was cut by 7 bases, the J end by 4 bases, with 10 bases between. CDR3 sequence: CASNAVPTGELFF. CDR3 DNA: TGTGCCAGCAATGCTGTTCCCACCGGGGAGCTGTTTTTT.

V and J are TRBV9 and TRBJ1-5, with a tentative D call TRBD1 (5 bases). Trimming took off 4 bases at V and 0 bases at J, with 23 bases between the two ends. The CDR3 is 19 residues long. The germline V gene has CDR1 SGDLS and CDR2 YYNGEE. The CDR3 DNA reads as TGTGCCAGCAGCCCCGGGAGCGGGGGGGGGATCGGTAGCAATCAGCCCCAGCATTTT. This translates into CASSPGSGGGIGSNQPQHF.

The V and J genes are TRBV4-2 and TRBJ2-3, with no clear D. The CDR3 consists of 13 residues. Germline V gives CDR1 LGHNA, CDR2 YNFKEQ. The V gene lost 5 bases and the J gene lost 6 bases, with 12 bases spanning the gap. The DNA for the CDR3 is TGTGCCAGCAGCGAAAGTATTCCGGATACGCAGTATTTT. It codes for CASSESIPDTQYF.

This chain connects TRBV27 to TRBJ2-2, with 9 bases matching TRBD1. Per germline, CDR1 MNHEY and CDR2 SMNVEV (reference sequence). The CDR3 is 16 amino acids. Losses at the gene ends were 3 bases for V and 6 bases for J; bases not matched to a gene: 8. CDR3 protein: CASSFVRGQGPGELFF. The CDR3 region has the DNA TGTGCCAGCAGTTTCGTCCGAGGACAGGGGCCCGGGGAGCTGTTTTTT.

The chain is built from TRBV10-2 and TRBJ2-3, with D unresolved. V was cut by 3 bases and J by 2 bases, with 9 bases left in between. Germline assignment: CDR1 WSHSY and CDR2 SAAADI. The CDR3 is 14 amino acids. The CDR3 spells CASSDRALTDTQYF. The CDR3 DNA follows: TGCGCCAGCAGTGATAGGGCCCTCACAGATACGCAGTATTTT.

The chain is built from TRBV5-1 and TRBJ1-4; the match to TRBD1 covers 8 bases. The V gene's germline CDR1 is SGHRS and CDR2 YFSETQ. Unmatched junction bases numbered 5, after V lost 4 bases and J lost 0 bases. This CDR3 is 16 amino acids long. The CDR3: CASSLDRGSTNEKLFF. The CDR3 region has the DNA TGCGCCAGCAGCCTTGACAGGGGCTCAACTAATGAAAAACTGTTTTTT.

The chain couples TRBV5-1 to TRBJ2-3, with TRBD2 matching over 14 bases. The V gene end was trimmed by 0 bases and the J gene end by 2 bases; junction bases not matched to a gene: 2. This CDR3 is built from 17 residues. Germline loops: CDR1 SGHRS, CDR2 YFSETQ. The CDR3 DNA is TGCGCCAGCAGCTTGGGACTAGCGGGAGGGTCCACAGATACGCAGTATTTT. Its protein product is CASSLGLAGGSTDTQYF.

The chain is built from TRBV7-8 and TRBJ1-3, with 7 bases lining up with TRBD1. The V segment lost 5 bases and the J segment 1 base; nucleotides outside the gene matches: 5. Germline loops: CDR1 SGHVS, CDR2 FQNEAQ. CDR3 length equals 15 residues. The CDR3 region is CASSGTVVSGNTIYF. The CDR3 DNA sequence: TGTGCCAGCAGCGGGACAGTAGTTTCTGGAAACACCATATATTTT.

The V gene is TRBV6-5, the J gene TRBJ1-2; D remains unclear. The CDR3 runs to 16 residues. V was shortened by 0 bases and J by 0 bases, with 11 bases between the two germline ends. Germline loops: CDR1 MNHEY, CDR2 SVGAGI. CDR3 in amino acids: CASSYSAIPSNYGYTF. CDR3 bases: TGTGCCAGCAGTTACTCCGCCATCCCTTCTAACTATGGCTACACCTTC.

Here the CDR3 DNA reads TGTGCCAGTAGTTCAGGGATACTCCGATGGGAATATGGCTACACCTTC. It is translated as CASSSGILRWEYGYTF. The chain recombines TRBV19 with TRBJ1-2, with D perhaps TRBD1 (5 bases). The CDR3 runs to 16 residues. V was clipped by 5 bases and J by 5 bases, with 21 bases between them. Germline V gene data show CDR1 as LNHDA and CDR2 as SQIVND (reference sequence).

The chain combines TRBV7-9 with TRBJ2-1; no definite D call. CDR3 length equals 16 residues. Germline CDR1 reads SEHNR; CDR2 reads FQNEAQ (reference sequence). Trimming pared 3 bases from V and 1 base from J, leaving 13 bases between. In DNA form, the CDR3 reads TGTGCCAGCAGCTTCATTCCAGTGGGTTCCTACAATGAGCAGTTCTTC. Protein sequence: CASSFIPVGSYNEQFF.

V gene TRBV27 combines with J gene TRBJ2-7, with TRBD1 identical over 10 bases. Per germline, CDR1 MNHEY and CDR2 SMNVEV (reference sequence). CDR3 size: 15 residues. V dropped 4 bases and J dropped 3; count of bases not matched to a gene: 6. In nucleotides, the CDR3 is TGTGCCAGCAGTTGGGCCGGGACAGGGGTCTACGAGCAGTACTTC. This gives the protein CASSWAGTGVYEQYF.

V usage is TRBV7-9 and J usage is TRBJ2-7; unclear D gene. This CDR3 is 13 amino acids long. The germline CDR1 and CDR2 sequences are SEHNR and FQNEAQ (reference sequence). With 3 bases removed from V and 0 bases from J, the gap between germline ends came to 6 bases. In DNA form, the CDR3 reads TGTGCCAGCAGCTTGAGTGGCTCCTACGAGCAGTACTTC. Its protein product is CASSLSGSYEQYF.

The chain has TRBV19 and TRBJ2-7; 10 bases match TRBD2. Germline V gives CDR1 LNHDA, CDR2 SQIVND (reference sequence). The trim removed 6 bases at V and 1 base at J, leaving 6 bases unmatched. This CDR3 comprises 15 residues. The CDR3 protein is CASSIGLAASYEQYF. The CDR3 coding sequence is TGTGCCAGTAGCATCGGACTAGCGGCATCCTACGAGCAGTACTTC.

This chain joins TRBV25-1 and TRBJ1-1; no firm D call. V shed 1 base and J shed 4 bases, with 7 bases lying between them. Germline assignment: CDR1 MGHDK and CDR2 SYGVNS. The CDR3 is made up of 13 amino acids. The CDR3 DNA follows: TGTGCCAGCAGTGAATTACAGAGCACTGAAGCTTTCTTT. Its protein is CASSELQSTEAFF.

V is TRBV6-1 and J is TRBJ2-3; possibly TRBD2 for D (5 bases). Germline-derived CDR1 and CDR2 are MNHNS and SASEGT. CDR3 size: 14 residues. Trimming took off 2 bases at V and 6 bases at J, with 12 bases between the two ends. The CDR3 sequence: CASSERGTADTQYF. The CDR3 region has the DNA TGTGCCAGCAGTGAACGGGGAACAGCGGATACGCAGTATTTT.

The chain uses TRBV5-1 and TRBJ2-7; TRBD1 is a possible D gene (6 bases). Per germline, CDR1 SGHRS and CDR2 YFSETQ. This CDR3 has 14 residues. The ends were cut back, 0 bases at V and 3 bases at J, with 10 bases in the middle. The CDR3 coding sequence is TGCGCCAGCAGCTTGGAAGGGGGAAACTACGAGCAGTACTTC. This encodes CASSLEGGNYEQYF.

The V and J genes are TRBV10-1 and TRBJ2-7, with TRBD2 as a possible D gene (5 bases). The CDR3 length is 14 residues. V was pared by 3 bases and J by 5 bases, with 14 bases between. Germline V CDR1 and CDR2: WNHNN, SYGVQD (reference sequence). This CDR3 reads CASSEAEDQHEQYF. CDR3 nucleotide sequence: TGCGCCAGCAGTGAAGCGGAGGATCAACACGAGCAGTACTTC.

V and J are TRBV10-1 and TRBJ2-5, with D maybe TRBD2 (5 bases). This CDR3 has 14 amino acids. Germline V gene sequence: CDR1 WNHNN, CDR2 SYGVQD (reference sequence). V dropped 2 bases and J dropped 4 bases, with 11 bases sitting between them. The CDR3 nucleotides are TGCGCCAGCAGTGAGGTCTCGGGAACAGAGACCCAGTACTTC. It is translated as CASSEVSGTETQYF.

The chain combines TRBV5-1 with TRBJ2-5, with 7 bases aligning to TRBD1. Per germline, CDR1 SGHRS and CDR2 YFSETQ. V lost 2 bases, J lost 5 bases, and 9 bases stayed unmatched. This CDR3 contains 15 residues. CDR3 DNA sequence: TGCGCCAGCAGCTTTGTAAGGGGGCCCGGGGAGACCCAGTACTTC. It is translated as CASSFVRGPGETQYF.